This T cell receptor beta chain was captured by sequencing in a study of shared clonotypes between healthy human individuals (dated by TCRdb to between 2020 and 2021). As for the study more broadly: The cohort comprised two women and three men aged 18 to 49 years. Libraries were prepared and TCR repertoires were sequenced by different laboratories using diverse techniques, in order to increase sequencing depth and limit assay-specific biases. Between about 0.8 and 9 billion PBMCs per donor were obtained by leukapheresis. To estimate repertoire size and how much clonotype sharing occurs between individuals, the study deeply sequenced the blood TCR repertoires of roughly 5 healthy adults.

TCR CDR3 regions were amplified from genomic DNA by multiplex PCR using the deep immunoSEQ assay. Extracted genomic DNA from each cell subset was spread evenly across all wells of several immunoSEQ 96-well plates, with each plate serving as a replicate. For unsorted PBMC, roughly 270 ng genomic DNA, equal to 30,000 or so T cell genomes, was loaded into each replicate PCR. Ten immunoSEQ deep assay plates were used to sequence the unsorted PBMC genomic DNA. Purified libraries were quantified with a Qubit 3.0 fluorometer, sized on a Bioanalyzer 2100, and re-quantified with the KAPA Library Quantification kit. Every immunoSEQ 96-well plate was sequenced on a dedicated single-read 150-cycle Illumina NextSeq 550 flow cell. The paper's data handling went like this. The immunoSEQ output contained only junctional sequences without quality scores, so filtering could not match that applied to full-length reads. To assign V/J genes and CDR3, sequences were annotated using PyIR, a Python wrapper for IgBLAST v1.9, with IMGT germline references. Reads were filtered out if the reads had weak V/J assignments (E-value above 1e-6), no CDR3, stop codons, out-of-frame junctions, or ambiguous translated residues. A V3J clonotype was defined by an identical inferred V gene, J gene, and CDR3 amino acid sequence. Percentage overlap between repertoires was computed as shared unique clonotypes divided by the size of the smaller repertoire. Repertoire richness was assessed with RTK rarefaction, the Chao1 estimator, and Recon v2.1 estimates of unobserved clonotypes. TCRdb stores this immuneACCESS table with in-frame sequences only. Part of the clones is absent; in the studies checked, under half of the shortfall reflects unresolved V genes, and no reason is known for the rest. The V and J calls and clone size come from that table; D and trimming were worked out from the DNA. The sample contains fewer than 600,000 clones, 60% to 80% of them found a single time. About 11% of the sample lies in the top ten.

In the case of this clone: What this receptor recognizes is not known. No qualities accompany the bases; no much larger clone lies one base away.

The CDR3 numbers 15 residues from cysteine through phenylalanine. CDR3 DNA only is kept here, 45 bases in frame from base 1. Relative to germline, V is missing 3 bases and J is missing 5 bases, with 8 bases of the junction outside any gene match. Sequences GTSNPN (CDR1) and SVGIG (CDR2) are obtained from the germline V gene (reference sequence). The paper as a whole reports these results and caveats: Pairwise subsampling indicated that sequencing depth was expected to affect the degree of clonotype sharing among donors. Sampling was limited to blood, and TCR repertoires in tissue likely differ from TCR repertoires in blood. Because the study included a small number of donors, the genetic and exposure-history diversity represented was limited.

Donors were healthy HIV-negative adults with no recently reported acute infections or vaccinations. All donors were Caucasian adults living in Nashville, Tennessee, USA. For unsorted samples, 90 million or so PBMCs were counted, and genomic DNA was extracted using the QIAamp DNA Blood Mini kit. After blood collection by leukapheresis, PBMCs were isolated using Ficoll-Histopaque density gradient centrifugation and then cryopreserved in the vapor phase of liquid nitrogen. Here the chain combines TRBV30 and TRBJ2-2; 8 of the junction bases match TRBD2. The sequenced sample was PBMCs. The receptor was isolated from a woman between 35 and 50 years old in good health. Some clones in this sample may be carry-over from other donors' samples. CDR3 protein: CAWRAPGGTTGELFF. The bases read TGTGCCTGGAGAGCCCCGGGAGGGACTACCGGGGAGCTGTTTTTT.